This T cell receptor beta chain derives from a study of CD8 T cells in Susac syndrome. When the RNA was reverse transcribed, random hexamers were used with an input of about 0.5 to 1 ug. MiXCR, run by TCRdb on the immunoSEQ multiplex PCR reads, gives a single entry per CDR3 protein. The data hold approximately 120,000 distinct CDR3 sequences, with 90% to 95% observed a single time. The length of the CDR3 is 14 residues. Trimming removed 4 bases from V and 3 bases from J; junction bases left unmatched: 5. Germline assignment: CDR1 LNHDA and CDR2 SQIVND (reference sequence). The sample comprised CD8+ T cells from PBMCs. V usage is TRBV19 and J usage is TRBJ1-2, with 7 bases that match TRBD1. The origin of this receptor is a human donor with multiple sclerosis. CDR3 amino acids: CASSTRGLDYGYTF. For the CDR3, the DNA is TGTGCCAGTAGTACGAGGGGGCTTGACTATGGCTACACCTTC.